A selection of T cell receptor beta chains follows, all from one sample in a study of blood T cell repertoires in COVID-19. Repertoires were generated with immunoSEQ multiplex PCR, while TCRdb's copy carries only in-frame clones and drops some. The profile shows some 220,000 clones, roughly 87% of them singletons. The source material was peripheral blood. These receptors were taken from a woman younger than 30 who had recovered from COVID-19. Each CDR3 is given with its conserved first and last residue. A D gene is named only where the DNA matches it firmly. Clone size is not always given. Where it is, it says once, few, many or a class for expanded clones.

V: TRBV2; size: NA; J: TRBJ1-2; D: TRBD1; DNA: TGTGCCAGCAGAGGACAGGGGGCCGGAGGCTACACCTTC; CDR3: CASRGQGAGGYTF
V: TRBV4-1; size: NA; J: TRBJ2-5; D: NA; DNA: TGCGCCAGCAGCCCTAGCGAAGCTCTAGCCCCAACCCAAGAGACCCAGTACTTC; CDR3: CASSPSEALAPTQETQYF
V: TRBV6-6; size: NA; J: TRBJ1-2; D: NA; DNA: TGTGCCAGCAAGAACCCGGACAGCGACTATGGCTACACCTTC; CDR3: CASKNPDSDYGYTF
V: TRBV9; size: NA; J: TRBJ2-7; D: NA; DNA: TGTGCCAGCAGCGCGAAGGGTAGCGGCTACGAGCAGTACTTC; CDR3: CASSAKGSGYEQYF
V: TRBV4-3; size: once; J: TRBJ2-7; D: TRBD2; DNA: TGCGCCAGCAGCCAAGACCCCTCTAGCGGGAGTTACGAGCAGTACTTC; CDR3: CASSQDPSSGSYEQYF
V: TRBV9; size: NA; J: TRBJ2-2; D: TRBD1; DNA: TGTGCCAGCAGCGTAGTAACAGGGGCAGGAACCGGGGAGCTGTTTTTT; CDR3: CASSVVTGAGTGELFF
V: TRBV5-1; size: once; J: TRBJ2-1; D: TRBD2; DNA: TGCGCCAGCAGCCCGTGGGCGGGAGGGGACGGTGAGCAGTTCTTC; CDR3: CASSPWAGGDGEQFF
V: TRBV18; size: once; J: TRBJ2-5; D: NA; DNA: TGTGCCAGCTCACCTTACAGGGTCCAAGAGACCCAGTACTTC; CDR3: CASSPYRVQETQYF
V: TRBV28; size: NA; J: TRBJ2-1; D: TRBD2; DNA: TGTGCCAGCGGAATCCCTAGCGGGAGGAGGGACAATGAGCAGTTCTTC; CDR3: CASGIPSGRRDNEQFF
V: TRBV14; size: NA; J: TRBJ2-1; D: TRBD2; DNA: TGTGCCAGCTTTCAGACTAGCGGGAGTTCCTACAATGAGCAGTTCTTC; CDR3: CASFQTSGSSYNEQFF
V: TRBV27; size: once; J: TRBJ2-7; D: NA; DNA: TGTGCCAGCAGTTTATCGAACACCGCCTACGAGCAGTACTTC; CDR3: CASSLSNTAYEQYF
V: TRBV7-2; size: NA; J: TRBJ2-1; D: TRBD1; DNA: TGTGCCAGCAGCTTCCGGACAGGGGGCTTGCACTCTGAGCAGTTCTTC; CDR3: CASSFRTGGLHSEQFF
V: TRBV5-4; size: NA; J: TRBJ2-4; D: TRBD1; DNA: TGTGCCAGCAGCCATCCGGGACAGGGGGCGGTCAAAAACATTCAGTACTTC; CDR3: CASSHPGQGAVKNIQYF
V: TRBV5-4; size: NA; J: TRBJ2-5; D: NA; DNA: TGTGCCAGCAGCAGGGGGGGTCAGCGGGGCGAGACCCAGTACTTC; CDR3: CASSRGGQRGETQYF
V: TRBV4-3; size: once; J: TRBJ2-7; D: TRBD2; DNA: TGCGCCAGCAGCCAAGACCAGGCAGGGAGGGACGAGCAGTACTTC; CDR3: CASSQDQAGRDEQYF
V: TRBV15; size: NA; J: TRBJ2-1; D: TRBD1; DNA: TGTGCCACCAGCAGGGGACAGGCGACCTACAATGAGCAGTTCTTC; CDR3: CATSRGQATYNEQFF
V: TRBV16; size: NA; J: TRBJ2-3; D: TRBD1; DNA: TGTGCCAGCAGCCAATCGTGGAACAGGGGAAGCACAGATACGCAGTATTTT; CDR3: CASSQSWNRGSTDTQYF
V: TRBV2; size: NA; J: TRBJ1-5; D: NA; DNA: TGTGCCAGCAGTGAGACTAGGCAGTTTAGCAATCAGCCCCAGCATTTT; CDR3: CASSETRQFSNQPQHF
V: TRBV27; size: NA; J: TRBJ2-3; D: NA; DNA: TGTGCCAGCAGTTTATTCGGGGGTAGCGGAGATACGCAGTATTTT; CDR3: CASSLFGGSGDTQYF
V: TRBV11-3; size: NA; J: TRBJ2-1; D: TRBD2; DNA: TGTGCCAGCAGCTTGGGGCGGGAGGGCTACAATGAGCAGTTCTTC; CDR3: CASSLGREGYNEQFF
V: TRBV3-1/TRBV3-2; size: NA; J: TRBJ1-3; D: NA; DNA: TGTGCCAGCAGTCAAAAACAGGGAACAGACACCATATATTTT; CDR3: CASSQKQGTDTIYF
V: TRBV2; size: NA; J: TRBJ2-1; D: TRBD2; DNA: TGTGCCAGGGGCGGGACTAGCGACCACAATGAGCAGTTCTTC; CDR3: CARGGTSDHNEQFF
V: TRBV9; size: NA; J: TRBJ2-7; D: TRBD1; DNA: TGTGCCAGCAGCGTAACGACAGGGGGCCTCTACGAGCAGTACTTC; CDR3: CASSVTTGGLYEQYF
V: TRBV5-4; size: NA; J: TRBJ2-5; D: TRBD2; DNA: TGTGCCAGCAGCAGTACTACGGGACTAGCGGCCGAAGAGACCCAGTACTTC; CDR3: CASSSTTGLAAEETQYF
V: TRBV19; size: NA; J: TRBJ1-1; D: NA; DNA: TGTGCCAGTAAGGCAGGGATGAACACTGAAGCTTTCTTT; CDR3: CASKAGMNTEAFF
V: TRBV19; size: NA; J: TRBJ2-6; D: NA; DNA: TGTGCCAGTAGTATTTTGGTTCAGTCTGGGGCCAACGTCCTGACTTTC; CDR3: CASSILVQSGANVLTF
V: TRBV3-1/TRBV3-2; size: NA; J: TRBJ1-4; D: NA; DNA: TGTGCCAGCAGTCAGCCAGGGGCTCGAGGTGAAAAACTGTTTTTT; CDR3: CASSQPGARGEKLFF
V: TRBV19; size: NA; J: TRBJ1-5; D: TRBD1; DNA: TGTGCCAGTAGTCCCTCCGGCAGGGGGAGTCAGCCCCAGCATTTT; CDR3: CASSPSGRGSQPQHF
V: TRBV30; size: NA; J: TRBJ2-1; D: NA; DNA: TGTGCCTGGAGTGTACCGGGGAGTCGCAATGAGCAGTTCTTC; CDR3: CAWSVPGSRNEQFF
V: TRBV4-1; size: NA; J: TRBJ1-1; D: NA; DNA: TGCGCCAGCAGCCAGGCCAAGGGGGGGGACACTGAAGCTTTCTTT; CDR3: CASSQAKGGDTEAFF
V: TRBV14; size: NA; J: TRBJ2-1; D: NA; DNA: TGTGCCAGCAGCCAAGATACCCTCTGGGCAGCAACCTACAATGAGCAGTTCTTC; CDR3: CASSQDTLWAATYNEQFF
V: TRBV13; size: NA; J: TRBJ2-1; D: TRBD2; DNA: TGTGCCAGCAGCGAAACTAGCGGGAGTGTCAATGAGCAGTTCTTC; CDR3: CASSETSGSVNEQFF
V: TRBV5-1; size: NA; J: TRBJ1-2; D: NA; DNA: TGCGCCAGCAGCTCCCTTAGAAGTAACTATGGCTACACCTTC; CDR3: CASSSLRSNYGYTF
V: TRBV20-1; size: once; J: TRBJ1-6; D: NA; DNA: TGCAGTGCTAGAGACCAGGGCTCCCTCCACTTT; CDR3: CSARDQGSLHF
V: TRBV19; size: NA; J: TRBJ2-1; D: NA; DNA: TGTGCCAGTAGTGTTCAGGGCTACAATGAGCAGTTCTTC; CDR3: CASSVQGYNEQFF
V: TRBV23-1; size: NA; J: TRBJ2-7; D: NA; DNA: TGCGCCAGCAGTCAGGGGGCAGGGAGGGACGAGCAGTACTTC; CDR3: CASSQGAGRDEQYF
V: TRBV5-4; size: NA; J: TRBJ1-2; D: NA; DNA: TGTGCCAGCAGAACCGGGGAAGAGGATGGCTACACCTTC; CDR3: CASRTGEEDGYTF
V: TRBV11-2; size: NA; J: TRBJ1-2; D: TRBD1; DNA: TGTGCCAGCAGCCCCAGTACAGGGGCTGGCTACACCTTC; CDR3: CASSPSTGAGYTF
V: TRBV11-3; size: NA; J: TRBJ2-5; D: NA; DNA: TGTGCCAGCAGCCCCGGGACCCTGGAGGGAGAGACCCAGTACTTC; CDR3: CASSPGTLEGETQYF
V: TRBV9; size: NA; J: TRBJ2-2; D: TRBD2; DNA: TGTGCCAGCAGCCTGGGGGGGACCGGGGAGCTGTTTTTT; CDR3: CASSLGGTGELFF
V: TRBV6-1; size: NA; J: TRBJ2-1; D: TRBD2; DNA: TGTGCCAGCAGTGGCTCGCTAGCGGAGAACTACAATGAGCAGTTCTTC; CDR3: CASSGSLAENYNEQFF